This TCR beta chain appears in the sequencing data of a study of identical twins. TCRdb itself ran the 5' RACE reads through MiXCR, one entry per CDR3 protein. The sample consists of 600,000 to 700,000 distinct CDR3 sequences, 20% to 25% of them appearing once. This CDR3 has 16 residues. CDR1 is MNHNS and CDR2 is SASEGT in the germline V gene. V dropped 4 bases and J dropped 5 bases, with 20 bases sitting between them. The sample also formed part of further work on T cells expressing NK-cell markers. That report notes: Topping the CD3+CD56-NKG2C+ fraction as well were these clonotypes, in a few donors.

The sequenced material came from PBMCs. The source is a young woman in good health. V and J are TRBV6-1 and TRBJ2-5, with a possible D match to TRBD2 (6 bases). CDR3 DNA: TGTGCCAGCAGTGCGGCACGCGGCGGGATGAAGGAGACCCAGTACTTC. Translation: CASSAARGGMKETQYF.